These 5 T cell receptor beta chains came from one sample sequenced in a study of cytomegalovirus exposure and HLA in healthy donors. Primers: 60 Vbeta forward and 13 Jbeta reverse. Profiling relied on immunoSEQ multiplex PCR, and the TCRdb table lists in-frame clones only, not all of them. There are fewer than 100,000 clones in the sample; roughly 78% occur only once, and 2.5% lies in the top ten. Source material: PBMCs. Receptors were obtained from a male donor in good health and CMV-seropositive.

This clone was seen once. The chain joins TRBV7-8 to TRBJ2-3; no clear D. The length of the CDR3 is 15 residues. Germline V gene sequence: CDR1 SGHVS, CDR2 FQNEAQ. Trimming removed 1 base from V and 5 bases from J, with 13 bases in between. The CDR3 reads CASSLGGLGRDTQYF. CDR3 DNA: TGTGCCAGCAGCTTAGGAGGCCTAGGCCGAGATACGCAGTATTTT.

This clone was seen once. The CDR3 nucleotides are TGTGCCAGCAGTACGGCTCGGAGGGTTGGCGAGCAGTACTTC. Translating gives CASSTARRVGEQYF. V gene TRBV6-5 combines with J gene TRBJ2-7, with D perhaps matching TRBD2 (6 bases). The CDR3 runs 14 residues. Trimming took off 5 bases at V and 6 bases at J, with 17 bases between the two ends. Germline V gene lookup returns CDR1 MNHEY and CDR2 SVGAGI.

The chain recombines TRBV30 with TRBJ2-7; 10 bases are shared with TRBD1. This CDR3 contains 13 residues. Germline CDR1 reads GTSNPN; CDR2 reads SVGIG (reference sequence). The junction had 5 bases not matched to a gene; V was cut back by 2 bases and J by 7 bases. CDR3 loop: CAWSHDRGREQYF. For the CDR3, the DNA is TGTGCCTGGAGTCACGACAGGGGGCGAGAGCAGTACTTC.

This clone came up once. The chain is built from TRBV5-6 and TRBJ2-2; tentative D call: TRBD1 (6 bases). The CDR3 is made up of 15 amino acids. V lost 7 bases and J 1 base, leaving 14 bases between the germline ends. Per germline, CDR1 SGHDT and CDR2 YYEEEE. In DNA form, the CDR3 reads TGTGCCAGCGGACTGGCGGACAGGAACACCGGGGAGCTGTTTTTT. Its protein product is CASGLADRNTGELFF. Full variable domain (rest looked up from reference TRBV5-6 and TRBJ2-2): DAGVTQSPTHLIKTRGQQVTLRCSPKSGHDTVSWYQQALGQGPQFIFQYYEEEERQRGNFPDRFSGHQFPNYSSELNVNALLLGDSALYLCASGLADRNTGELFFGEGSRLTVL.

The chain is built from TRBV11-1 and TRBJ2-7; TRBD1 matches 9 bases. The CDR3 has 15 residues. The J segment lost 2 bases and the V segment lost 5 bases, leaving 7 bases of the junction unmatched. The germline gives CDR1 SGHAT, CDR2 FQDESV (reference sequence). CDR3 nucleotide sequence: TGTGCCAGCAGCCTGGACAGGGGCCTAACCTACGAGCAGTACTTC. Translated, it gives CASSLDRGLTYEQYF. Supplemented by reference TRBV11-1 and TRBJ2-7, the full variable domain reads EAEVAQSPRYKITEKSQAVAFWCDPISGHATLYWYRQILGQGPELLVQFQDESVVDDSQLPKDRFSAERLKGVDSTLKIQPAELGDSAMYLCASSLDRGLTYEQYFGPGTRLTVT.